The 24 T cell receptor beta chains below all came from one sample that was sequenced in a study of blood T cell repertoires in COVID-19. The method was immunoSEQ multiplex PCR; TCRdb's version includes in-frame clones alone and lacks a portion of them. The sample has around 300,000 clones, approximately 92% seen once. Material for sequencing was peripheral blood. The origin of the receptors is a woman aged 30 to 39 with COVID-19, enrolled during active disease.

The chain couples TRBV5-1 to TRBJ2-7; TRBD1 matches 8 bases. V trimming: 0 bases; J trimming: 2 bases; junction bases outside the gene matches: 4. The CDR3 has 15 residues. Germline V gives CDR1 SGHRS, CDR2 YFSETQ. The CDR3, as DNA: TGCGCCAGCAGCTTGGAGGGACAGGCGGCCTACGAGCAGTACTTC. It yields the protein CASSLEGQAAYEQYF. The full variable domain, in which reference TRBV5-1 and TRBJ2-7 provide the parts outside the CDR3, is KAGVTQTPRYLIKTRGQQVTLSCSPISGHRSVSWYQQTPGQGLQFLFEYFSETQRNKGNFPGRFSGRQFSNSRSEMNVSTLELGDSALYLCASSLEGQAAYEQYFGPGTRLTVT.

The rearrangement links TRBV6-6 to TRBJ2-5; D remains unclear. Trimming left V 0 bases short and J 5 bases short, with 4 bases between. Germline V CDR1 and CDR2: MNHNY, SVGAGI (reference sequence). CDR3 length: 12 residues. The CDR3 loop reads CASSYSRETQYF. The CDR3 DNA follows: TGTGCCAGCAGTTACTCGCGGGAGACCCAGTACTTC.

Here the CDR3 reads CASSSETGNTEAFF. The CDR3 DNA is TGTGCCAGCAGCTCCGAGACAGGAAACACTGAAGCTTTCTTT. The chain is built from TRBV7-2 and TRBJ1-1, with a weak D call TRBD1 (6 bases). The V end lost 4 bases, the J end lost 2 bases, and 11 bases lay between the germline ends. CDR1 and CDR2 (germline): SGHTA, FQGNSA. The CDR3 totals 14 residues.

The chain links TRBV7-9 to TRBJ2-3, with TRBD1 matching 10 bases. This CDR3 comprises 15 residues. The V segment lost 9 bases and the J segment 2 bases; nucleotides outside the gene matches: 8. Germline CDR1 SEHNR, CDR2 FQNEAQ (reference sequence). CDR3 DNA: TGTGCCAGTGGGAGGGGACAGGGGACCACAGATACGCAGTATTTT. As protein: CASGRGQGTTDTQYF.

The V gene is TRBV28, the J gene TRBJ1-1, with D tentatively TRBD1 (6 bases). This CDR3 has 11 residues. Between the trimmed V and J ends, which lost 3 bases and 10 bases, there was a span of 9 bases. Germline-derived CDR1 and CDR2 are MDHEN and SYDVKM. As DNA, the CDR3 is TGTGCCAGCAGTTTCGGGGGGGCAGCTTTCTTT. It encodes CASSFGGAAFF.

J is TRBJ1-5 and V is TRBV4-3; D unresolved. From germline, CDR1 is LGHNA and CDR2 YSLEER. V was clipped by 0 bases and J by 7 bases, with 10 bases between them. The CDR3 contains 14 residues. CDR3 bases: TGCGCCAGCAGCCAAGATGCGGGGAGACAGCCCCAGCATTTT. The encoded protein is CASSQDAGRQPQHF.

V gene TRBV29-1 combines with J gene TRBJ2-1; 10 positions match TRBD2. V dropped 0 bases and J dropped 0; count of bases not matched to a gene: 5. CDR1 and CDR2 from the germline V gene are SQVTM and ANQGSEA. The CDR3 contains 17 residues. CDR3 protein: CSVEEPSGRASYNEQFF. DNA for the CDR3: TGCAGCGTTGAAGAACCAAGCGGGAGGGCCTCCTACAATGAGCAGTTCTTC.

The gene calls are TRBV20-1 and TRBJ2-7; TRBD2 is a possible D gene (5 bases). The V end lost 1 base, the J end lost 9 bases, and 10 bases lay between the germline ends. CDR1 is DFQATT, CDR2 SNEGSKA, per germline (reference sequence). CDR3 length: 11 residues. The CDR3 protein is CSARGPAGQYF. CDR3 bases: TGCAGTGCTAGAGGCCCGGCGGGGCAGTACTTC.

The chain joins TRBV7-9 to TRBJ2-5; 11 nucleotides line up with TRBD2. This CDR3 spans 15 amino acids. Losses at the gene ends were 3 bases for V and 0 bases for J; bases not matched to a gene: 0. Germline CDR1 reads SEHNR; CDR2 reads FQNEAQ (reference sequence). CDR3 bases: TGTGCCAGCAGCTTGGGACTAGCGGACCAAGAGACCCAGTACTTC. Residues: CASSLGLADQETQYF.

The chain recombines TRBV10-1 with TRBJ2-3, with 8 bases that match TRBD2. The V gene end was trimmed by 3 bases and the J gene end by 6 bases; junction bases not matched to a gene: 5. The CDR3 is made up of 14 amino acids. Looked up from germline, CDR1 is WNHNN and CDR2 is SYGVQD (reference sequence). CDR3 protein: CASSDGREWDTQYF. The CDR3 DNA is TGCGCCAGCAGTGACGGGAGGGAGTGGGATACGCAGTATTTT.

The CDR3 nucleotides are TGTGCCAGCAGTCCGGGGGCTTTCTTT. Its protein is CASSPGAFF. V gene TRBV28 combines with J gene TRBJ1-1; D remains ambiguous. From germline, CDR1 is MDHEN and CDR2 SYDVKM. The V gene lost 5 bases and the J gene lost 11 bases, with 6 bases spanning the gap. This CDR3 region has 9 residues.

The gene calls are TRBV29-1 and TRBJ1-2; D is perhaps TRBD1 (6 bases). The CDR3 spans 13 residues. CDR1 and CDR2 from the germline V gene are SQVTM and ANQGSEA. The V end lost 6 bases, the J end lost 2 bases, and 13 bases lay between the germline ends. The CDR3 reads CSVDRDNNYGYTF. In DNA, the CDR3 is TGCAGCGTCGACCGGGACAACAACTATGGCTACACCTTC.

CDR3 amino acids: CASSISRGRGEQYF. CDR3 DNA sequence: TGTGCCAGTAGTATTAGTAGAGGACGGGGCGAGCAGTACTTC. V and J are TRBV19 and TRBJ2-7; tentative D call: TRBD2 (5 bases). Between the trimmed V and J ends, which lost 3 bases and 6 bases, there was a span of 15 bases. The CDR3 length is 14 residues. The germline V gene encodes CDR1 LNHDA and CDR2 SQIVND (reference sequence). The complete variable domain, with remaining parts taken from reference TRBV19 and TRBJ2-7, reads DGGITQSPKYLFRKEGQNVTLSCEQNLNHDAMYWYRQDPGQGLRLIYYSQIVNDFQKGDIAEGYSVSREKKESFPLTVTSAQKNPTAFYLCASSISRGRGEQYFGPGTRLTVT.

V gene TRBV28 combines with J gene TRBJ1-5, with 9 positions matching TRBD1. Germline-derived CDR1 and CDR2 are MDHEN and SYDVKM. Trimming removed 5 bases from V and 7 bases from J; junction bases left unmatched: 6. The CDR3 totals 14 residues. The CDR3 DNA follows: TGTGCCAGCAGTCCGGGACAGGGCCCCCAGCCCCAGCATTTT. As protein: CASSPGQGPQPQHF.

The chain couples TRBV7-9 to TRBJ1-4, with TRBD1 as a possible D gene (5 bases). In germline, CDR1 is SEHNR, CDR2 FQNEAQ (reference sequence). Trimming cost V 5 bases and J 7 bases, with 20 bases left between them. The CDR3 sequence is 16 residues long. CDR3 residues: CASSTRSQGWGEKLFF. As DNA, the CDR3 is TGTGCCAGCAGCACCCGAAGTCAGGGTTGGGGTGAAAAACTGTTTTTT.

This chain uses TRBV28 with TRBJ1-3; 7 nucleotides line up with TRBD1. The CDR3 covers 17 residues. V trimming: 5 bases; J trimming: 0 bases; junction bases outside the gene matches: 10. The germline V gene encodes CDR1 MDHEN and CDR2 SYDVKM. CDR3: CASSKGTALASGNTIYF. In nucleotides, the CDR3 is TGTGCCAGCAGTAAGGGGACAGCCCTAGCCTCTGGAAACACCATATATTTT.

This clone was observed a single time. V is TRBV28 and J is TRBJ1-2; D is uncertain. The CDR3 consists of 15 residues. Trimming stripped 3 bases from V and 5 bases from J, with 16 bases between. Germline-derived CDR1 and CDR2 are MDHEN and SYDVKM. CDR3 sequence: CASSFPGANFYGYTF. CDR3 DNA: TGTGCCAGCAGTTTCCCAGGTGCAAATTTTTATGGCTACACCTTC.

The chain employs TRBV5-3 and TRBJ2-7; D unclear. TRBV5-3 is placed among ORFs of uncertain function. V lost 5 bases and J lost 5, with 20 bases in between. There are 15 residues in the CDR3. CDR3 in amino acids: CARSPGRSFLHEQYF. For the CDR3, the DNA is TGTGCCAGAAGTCCAGGCCGATCTTTTCTCCACGAGCAGTACTTC.

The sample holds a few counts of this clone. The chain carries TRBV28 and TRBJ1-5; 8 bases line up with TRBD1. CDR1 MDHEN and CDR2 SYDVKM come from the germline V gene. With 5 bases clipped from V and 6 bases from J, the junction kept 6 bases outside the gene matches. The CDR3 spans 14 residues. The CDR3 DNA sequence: TGTGCCAGCAGTACAGGGGGAGGGGGTCAGCCCCAGCATTTT. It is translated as CASSTGGGGQPQHF.

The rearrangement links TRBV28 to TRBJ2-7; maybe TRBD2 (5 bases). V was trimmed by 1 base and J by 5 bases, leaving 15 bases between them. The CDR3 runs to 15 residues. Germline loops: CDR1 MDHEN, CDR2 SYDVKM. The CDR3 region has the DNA TGTGCCAGCAGTTTATATAGCGCGTTGATGGACGAGCAGTACTTC. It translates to CASSLYSALMDEQYF.

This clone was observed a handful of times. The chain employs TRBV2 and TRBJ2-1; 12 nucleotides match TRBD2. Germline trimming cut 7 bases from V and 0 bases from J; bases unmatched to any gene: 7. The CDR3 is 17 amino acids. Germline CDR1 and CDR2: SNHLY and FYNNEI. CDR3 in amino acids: CASTWTSGTTSYNEQFF. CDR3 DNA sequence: TGTGCCAGCACCTGGACTAGCGGGACAACCTCCTACAATGAGCAGTTCTTC. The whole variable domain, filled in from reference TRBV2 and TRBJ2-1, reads EPEVTQTPSHQVTQMGQEVILRCVPISNHLYFYWYRQILGQKVEFLVSFYNNEISEKSEIFDDQFSVERPDGSNFTLKIRSTKLEDSAMYFCASTWTSGTTSYNEQFFGPGTRLTVL.

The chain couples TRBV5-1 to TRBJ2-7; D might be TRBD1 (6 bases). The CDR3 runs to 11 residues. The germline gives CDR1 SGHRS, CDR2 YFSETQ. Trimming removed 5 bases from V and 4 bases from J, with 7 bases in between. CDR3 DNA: TGCGCCAGCAGTAGGGGGTACGAGCAGTACTTC. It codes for CASSRGYEQYF.

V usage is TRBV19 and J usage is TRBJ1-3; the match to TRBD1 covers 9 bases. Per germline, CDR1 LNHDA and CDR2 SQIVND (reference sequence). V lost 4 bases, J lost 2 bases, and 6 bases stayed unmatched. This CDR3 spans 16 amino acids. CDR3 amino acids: CASSTTGTGPGNTIYF. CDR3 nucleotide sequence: TGTGCCAGTAGTACCACCGGGACAGGGCCTGGAAACACCATATATTTT.

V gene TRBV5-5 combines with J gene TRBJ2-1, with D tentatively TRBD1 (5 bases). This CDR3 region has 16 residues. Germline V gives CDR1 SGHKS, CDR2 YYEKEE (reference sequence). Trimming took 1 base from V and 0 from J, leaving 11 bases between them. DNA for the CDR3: TGTGCCAGCAGCTTGAGTCCCAGGGACTCCTACAATGAGCAGTTCTTC. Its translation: CASSLSPRDSYNEQFF.